Detailed here is one T cell receptor beta chain. The repertoire was sequenced with immunoSEQ multiplex PCR; TCRdb's copy has only in-frame clones and lacks some. Among approximately 50,000 clones listed, approximately 89% were seen once. This sample is drawn from a study of glioma-infiltrating T cells after dendritic cell vaccination. From germline, CDR1 is SQVTM and CDR2 ANQGSEA. With 3 bases removed from V and 0 bases from J, the gap between germline ends came to 8 bases. The CDR3 is 13 residues long. Time point indicated: after dendritic cell vaccination, including at tumor progression/relapse. The sample consisted of blood, taken after dendritic cell vaccination. This rearrangement joins TRBV29-1 to TRBJ1-1; D is perhaps TRBD1 (6 bases). This receptor was obtained from a human donor with glioblastoma. The CDR3 DNA is TGCAGCGTTGACCCAGGGGTGAACACTGAAGCTTTCTTT. This sequence encodes CSVDPGVNTEAFF. Full variable domain (remainder filled in from reference TRBV29-1 and TRBJ1-1): SAVISQKPSRDICQRGTSLTIQCQVDSQVTMMFWYRQQPGQSLTLIATANQGSEATYESGFVIDKFPISRPNLTFSTLTVSNMSPEDSSIYLCSVDPGVNTEAFFGQGTRLTVV.